One sample yielded the 21 T cell receptor beta chains listed below, sequenced in a study of beta chain features in type 1 diabetes (dated by TCRdb to 2016 to 2018). General study outcomes and caveats: Type 1 diabetes patients showed a moderate but significant shortening of TCRB CDR3 length in all four CD4+ subsets.

The library was produced with the immunoSEQ multiplex PCR assay. The entire isolated RNA was reverse transcribed using the High Capacity cDNA Reverse Transcription Kit, and thus expressed TCRB transcripts were sequenced. Imported from immuneACCESS, the table was reduced by TCRdb to in-frame sequences with V and J called. These copies leave out some clones; in studies compared against another copy, an unresolved V gene accounts for under half, and the cause of the remainder is not known. Counted in this sample were 550,000 to 850,000 clones; around an eighth of them appeared once. The ten most abundant clones make up about 0.02% of the sample. Their cognate antigens are unknown. The sequenced sample consisted of naive CD4+ T cells from blood. This specimen's cell subset or site label, per the study, means: true naive CD4+ T cells. The origin of the receptors is a man aged 18 to 35 with type 1 diabetes.

V usage is TRBV10-2 and J usage is TRBJ1-4; possibly TRBD1 for D (5 bases). CDR3 length equals 15 residues. Trimming stripped 6 bases from V and 6 bases from J, with 17 bases between. CDR1 and CDR2 from the germline V gene are WSHSY and SAAADI. As DNA, the CDR3 is TGCGCCAGCAGGGGGGTAGGGAATAATGATGAAAAACTGTTTTTT. The encoded protein is CASRGVGNNDEKLFF.

This sequence joins TRBV30 and TRBJ1-5; tentative D call: TRBD1 (6 bases). The germline CDR1 and CDR2 sequences are GTSNPN and SVGIG (reference sequence). The V end was cut by 1 base, the J end by 5 bases, with 6 bases between. This CDR3 contains 12 residues. The CDR3 loop reads CAWSDRDQPQHF. CDR3 sequence (DNA): TGTGCCTGGAGTGACAGGGATCAGCCCCAGCATTTT.

This clone has just one count. This rearrangement joins TRBV11-2 to TRBJ1-1; 9 bases match TRBD1. Germline trimming cut 4 bases from V and 6 bases from J; bases unmatched to any gene: 6. The CDR3 loop spans 14 amino acids. The V gene's germline CDR1 is SGHAT and CDR2 FQNNGV. The CDR3 DNA follows: TGTGCCAGCAGCTGGCGGACAGGGGACGCTGAAGCTTTCTTT. Its protein is CASSWRTGDAEAFF. Together with reference TRBV11-2 and TRBJ1-1, the CDR3 gives the full variable domain: EAGVAQSPRYKIIEKRQSVAFWCNPISGHATLYWYQQILGQGPKLLIQFQNNGVVDDSQLPKDRFSAERLKGVDSTLKIQPAKLEDSAVYLCASSWRTGDAEAFFGQGTRLTVV.

This clone was observed a handful of times. This sequence joins TRBV10-3 and TRBJ1-5; 8 bases map to TRBD1. The CDR3 has 15 amino acids. Losses at the gene ends were 5 bases for V and 3 bases for J; bases not matched to a gene: 6. Germline-derived CDR1 and CDR2 are ENHRY and SYGVKD. The CDR3 DNA is TGTGCCATCAGTCCCGGGACAGGAGACAATCAGCCCCAGCATTTT. Its protein product is CAISPGTGDNQPQHF.

The V call is TRBV5-1, the J call TRBJ2-4; 7 nucleotides match TRBD1. Trimming removed 3 bases from V and 0 bases from J; junction bases left unmatched: 3. The CDR3 extends over 15 amino acids. Per germline, CDR1 SGHRS and CDR2 YFSETQ. Written as DNA, the CDR3 is TGCGCCAGCAGCTCATGGACAGGAGCCAAAAACATTCAGTACTTC. Protein product: CASSSWTGAKNIQYF.

This clone was observed a few times. J is TRBJ1-1 and V is TRBV29-1; D not resolved. V was pared by 1 base and J by 0 bases, with 6 bases between. Germline V CDR1 and CDR2: SQVTM, ANQGSEA. The CDR3 length is 13 residues. The DNA for the CDR3 is TGCAGCGTTGAAGCCAGGTTGAACACTGAAGCTTTCTTT. Residues: CSVEARLNTEAFF. The full variable domain, rest sourced from reference TRBV29-1 and TRBJ1-1, is SAVISQKPSRDICQRGTSLTIQCQVDSQVTMMFWYRQQPGQSLTLIATANQGSEATYESGFVIDKFPISRPNLTFSTLTVSNMSPEDSSIYLCSVEARLNTEAFFGQGTRLTVV.

The J gene is TRBJ2-1, the V gene TRBV9; D gene ambiguous. The CDR3 consists of 14 residues. Trimming stripped 1 base from V and 7 bases from J, with 12 bases between. The germline CDR1 and CDR2 sequences are SGDLS and YYNGEE. CDR3 bases: TGTGCCAGCAGCGTAAGTCTCATTGGGAATGAGCAGTTCTTC. Translation gives CASSVSLIGNEQFF.

This clone was counted only a few times. This chain connects TRBV9 to TRBJ2-5; perhaps TRBD2 as D (6 bases). Deletions cut 4 bases from V and 5 bases from J, with 9 bases between. Germline CDR1 SGDLS, CDR2 YYNGEE. The CDR3 totals 12 residues. This chain's CDR3 is CASSPGVETQYF. The DNA for the CDR3 is TGTGCCAGCAGCCCGGGGGTGGAGACCCAGTACTTC.

The chain combines TRBV15 with TRBJ2-3, with 12 bases aligning to TRBD2. The V segment lost 0 bases and the J segment 6 bases; nucleotides outside the gene matches: 13. Germline V CDR1 and CDR2: LNHNV, YYDKDF (reference sequence). CDR3 length: 19 residues. CDR3: CATSRDLPGLAGSWDTQYF. The CDR3 bases are TGTGCCACCAGCAGAGATTTACCCGGACTAGCGGGGTCCTGGGATACGCAGTATTTT.

This chain connects TRBV30 to TRBJ1-1; D is unresolved. The V gene lost 1 base and the J gene lost 3 bases, with 9 bases spanning the gap. Per the germline V gene, CDR1 is GTSNPN and CDR2 is SVGIG (reference sequence). The CDR3 covers 13 residues. The CDR3: CAWSAGMDTEAFF. Written as DNA, the CDR3 is TGTGCCTGGAGTGCGGGAATGGACACTGAAGCTTTCTTT.

The V gene is TRBV5-1, the J gene TRBJ2-3, with 7 bases identical to TRBD1. Per the germline V gene, CDR1 is SGHRS and CDR2 is YFSETQ. The ends lost 4 bases at V and 3 bases at J; junction bases unmatched: 8. This CDR3 is built from 15 residues. The CDR3 DNA sequence: TGCGCCAGCAGCACCGGACAGGCTATTACAGATACGCAGTATTTT. As protein: CASSTGQAITDTQYF.

V and J are TRBV30 and TRBJ2-5; TRBD2 aligns across 11 bases. This CDR3 comprises 14 residues. CDR1 and CDR2 (germline): GTSNPN, SVGIG (reference sequence). V lost 1 base to trimming and J lost 2 bases; unmatched junction nucleotides: 0. The CDR3 loop is CAWSGLAGQETQYF. The CDR3 coding sequence is TGTGCCTGGAGTGGACTAGCGGGGCAAGAGACCCAGTACTTC.

This clone was observed a handful of times. The V and J genes are TRBV18 and TRBJ1-1; D might be TRBD1 (6 bases). The germline V gene has CDR1 KGHSH and CDR2 LQKENI. Trimming left V 0 bases short and J 5 bases short, with 10 bases between. The CDR3 covers 14 residues. CDR3 sequence: CASSPPQGWTEAFF. CDR3 coding DNA: TGTGCCAGCTCACCACCACAGGGATGGACTGAAGCTTTCTTT. The full variable domain, its missing parts supplied by reference TRBV18 and TRBJ1-1, is NAGVMQNPRHLVRRRGQEARLRCSPMKGHSHVYWYRQLPEEGLKFMVYLQKENIIDESGMPKERFSAEFPKEGPSILRIQQVVRGDSAAYFCASSPPQGWTEAFFGQGTRLTVV.

The DNA for the CDR3 is TGTGCCAGCAGCCCAGGGACTGGAAACACCATATATTTT. This codes for CASSPGTGNTIYF. The genes are TRBV28 and TRBJ1-3; D may be TRBD1 (5 bases). CDR1 is MDHEN, CDR2 SYDVKM, per germline. V was clipped by 6 bases and J by 2 bases, with 8 bases between them. The CDR3 spans 13 residues.

The J gene is TRBJ2-1, the V gene TRBV6-5, with D unresolved. The germline V gene encodes CDR1 MNHEY and CDR2 SVGAGI. There are 15 residues in the CDR3. V lost 6 bases and J 2 bases, leaving 14 bases between the germline ends. CDR3 DNA sequence: TGTGCCAGCAGCAGACCGGAAGGCCCCTACAATGAGCAGTTCTTC. It yields the protein CASSRPEGPYNEQFF.

The chain carries TRBV30 and TRBJ1-4, with a possible D match to TRBD1 (6 bases). Germline assignment: CDR1 GTSNPN and CDR2 SVGIG (reference sequence). CDR3 length equals 13 residues. V lost 1 base and J 8 bases, leaving 11 bases between the germline ends. The CDR3 nucleotides are TGTGCCTGGAGTGCACAGGGTAAAGAAAAACTGTTTTTT. Its protein product is CAWSAQGKEKLFF.

With regard to this clone: At one end the junction does not follow the germline gene, possibly because of a read error. The rearrangement joins TRBV20-1 to TRBJ2-3; D assignment may be TRBD1 or TRBD2 (5 bases each). The CDR3 contains 11 residues. CDR1 is DFQATT and CDR2 is SNEGSKA in the germline V gene (reference sequence). The CDR3 sequence: CSALRTFGRDF. As DNA, the CDR3 is TGCAGTGCCCTAAGGACTTTCGGCAGGGATTTT.

V usage is TRBV7-3 and J usage is TRBJ2-7; 10 nucleotides align to TRBD1. Germline V gives CDR1 SGHTA, CDR2 FQGTGA. The CDR3 contains 14 residues. The J segment lost 6 bases and the V segment lost 2 bases, leaving 4 bases of the junction unmatched. In nucleotides, the CDR3 is TGTGCCAGCAGCTTAGGAGGGACAGGGGCCGAGCAGTACTTC. Translating it yields CASSLGGTGAEQYF. The entire variable domain, with the rest obtained from reference TRBV7-3 and TRBJ2-7, is as follows: GAGVSQTPSNKVTEKGKYVELRCDPISGHTALYWYRQSLGQGPEFLIYFQGTGAADDSGLPNDRFFAVRPEGSVSTLKIQRTERGDSAVYLCASSLGGTGAEQYFGPGTRLTVT.

The chain carries TRBV4-1 and TRBJ2-5; 8 bases match TRBD1. This CDR3 has 17 residues. Looked up from germline, CDR1 is MGHRA and CDR2 is YSYEKL. V shed 2 bases and J 5 bases; nucleotides not matched to a gene: 13. The CDR3, as DNA: TGCGCCAGCAGCCAACTCAGGTGGACAGGGCATACGGAGACCCAGTACTTC. Translated, it gives CASSQLRWTGHTETQYF.

This clone was counted between two and nine times. V and J are TRBV27 and TRBJ2-2; possibly TRBD1 for D (5 bases). The CDR3 length is 15 residues. Germline V CDR1 and CDR2: MNHEY, SMNVEV (reference sequence). V lost 5 bases and J lost 6, with 16 bases in between. The CDR3 coding sequence is TGTGCCAGCAGTAAACTTCCGCAGGGCTCCGGGGAGCTGTTTTTT. This sequence encodes CASSKLPQGSGELFF.

V and J are TRBV10-3 and TRBJ1-5, with TRBD1 matching 7 bases. After removal of 4 bases from V and 5 bases from J, the junction contained 2 bases not matched to a gene. The CDR3 totals 13 residues. Germline V CDR1 and CDR2: ENHRY, SYGVKD. DNA of the CDR3: TGTGCCATCAGTGGGCAGGGGGATCAGCCCCAGCATTTT. Translated: CAISGQGDQPQHF.